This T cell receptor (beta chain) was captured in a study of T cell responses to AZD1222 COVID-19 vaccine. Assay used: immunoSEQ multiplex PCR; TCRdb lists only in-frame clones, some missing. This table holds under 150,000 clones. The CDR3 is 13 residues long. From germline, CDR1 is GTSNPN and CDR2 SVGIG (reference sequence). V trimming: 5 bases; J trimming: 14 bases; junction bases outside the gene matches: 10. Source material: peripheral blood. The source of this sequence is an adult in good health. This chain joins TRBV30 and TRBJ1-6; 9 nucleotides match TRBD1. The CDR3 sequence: CAWQGQGRTALHF. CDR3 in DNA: TGTGCCTGGCAGGGACAGGGACGTACGGCCCTCCACTTT.